This T cell receptor beta chain was obtained from a study of identical twins. Points from the study as a whole: Out-of-frame alpha sequences that twins shared showed excess low generation probability. It was possible that invariant MAIT and iNKT cells partly confounded the zero-insertion analyses.

Concerning this clonotype itself: The antigen remains undetermined.

Unique molecular identifiers were present on cDNA, and template switching added a universal primer site. TCRdb reanalysed the 5' RACE reads using MiXCR and keeps one entry per CDR3 protein. The sample carries around 490,000 distinct CDR3 sequences, approximately 20% recorded once. The CDR3 spans 15 residues. Germline V gene lookup returns CDR1 MNHNS and CDR2 SASEGT. V lost 4 bases and J 6 bases, leaving 16 bases between the germline ends. Only healthy Caucasians were enrolled as donors. Another study also made use of these data, one on yellow fever vaccine responses in identical twins.

The source material was CD4+ T cells sorted from blood. This TCR came from a woman between 18 and 29 years old in good health. This chain connects TRBV6-1 to TRBJ2-1; D gene unclear. The CDR3 sequence is CASSAYALISNEQFF. The CDR3 DNA reads as TGTGCCAGCAGTGCTTATGCCTTGATTAGCAATGAGCAGTTCTTC.